This record looks at one T cell receptor beta chain sequence and its context. The data were taken from a study of blood T cell repertoires in COVID-19. Study as a whole: PBMCs, B-cell-depleted T cells, or T cells were the source of the cDNA or gDNA that made up the material.

Profiled with immunoSEQ multiplex PCR; TCRdb holds only in-frame clones, not every one. The sample holds over 200,000 clones, 84% seen once. The ends were cut back, 0 bases at V and 0 bases at J, with 13 bases in the middle. The CDR3 has 18 amino acids. The germline V gene has CDR1 SGDLS and CDR2 YYNGEE. The sequencing input was PBMCs or T cells enriched from blood (not recorded which). This rearrangement joins TRBV9 to TRBJ2-6; D may be TRBD2 (5 bases). The clonotype was recovered from a man in his fifties or sixties who had recovered from COVID-19. The CDR3 nucleotides are TGTGCCAGCAGCGTAGCGCTAGCAGCGAGCTCTGGGGCCAACGTCCTGACTTTC. This gives the protein CASSVALAASSGANVLTF.